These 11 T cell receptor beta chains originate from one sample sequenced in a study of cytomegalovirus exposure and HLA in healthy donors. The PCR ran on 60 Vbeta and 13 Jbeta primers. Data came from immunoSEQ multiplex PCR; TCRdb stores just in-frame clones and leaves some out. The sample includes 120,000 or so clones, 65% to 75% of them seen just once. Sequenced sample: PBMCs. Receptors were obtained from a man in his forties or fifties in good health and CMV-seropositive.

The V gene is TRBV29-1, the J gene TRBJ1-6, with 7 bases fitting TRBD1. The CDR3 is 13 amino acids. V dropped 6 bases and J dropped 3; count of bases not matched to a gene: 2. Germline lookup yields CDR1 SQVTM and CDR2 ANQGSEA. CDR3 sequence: CSVTGFYNSPLHF. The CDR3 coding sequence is TGCAGCGTGACAGGGTTCTATAATTCACCCCTCCACTTT.

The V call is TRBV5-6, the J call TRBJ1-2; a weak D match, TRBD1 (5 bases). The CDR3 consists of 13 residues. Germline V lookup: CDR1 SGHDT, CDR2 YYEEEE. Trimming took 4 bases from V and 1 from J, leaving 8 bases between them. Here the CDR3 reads CASSPGGNYGYTF. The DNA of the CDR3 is TGTGCCAGCAGCCCGGGGGGTAACTATGGCTACACCTTC.

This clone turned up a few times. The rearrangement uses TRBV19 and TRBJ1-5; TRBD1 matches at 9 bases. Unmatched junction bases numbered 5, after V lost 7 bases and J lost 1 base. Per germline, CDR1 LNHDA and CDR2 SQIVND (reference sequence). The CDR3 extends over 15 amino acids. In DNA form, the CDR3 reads TGTGCCAGTACCATGGACAGGGGAAGCAATCAGCCCCAGCATTTT. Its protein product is CASTMDRGSNQPQHF.

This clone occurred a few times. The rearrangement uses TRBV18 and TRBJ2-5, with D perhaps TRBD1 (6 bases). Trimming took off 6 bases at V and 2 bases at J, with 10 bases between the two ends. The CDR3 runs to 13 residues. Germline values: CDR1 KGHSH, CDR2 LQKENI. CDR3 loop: CASSSGQQETQYF. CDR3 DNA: TGTGCCAGCTCGTCAGGACAGCAAGAGACCCAGTACTTC.

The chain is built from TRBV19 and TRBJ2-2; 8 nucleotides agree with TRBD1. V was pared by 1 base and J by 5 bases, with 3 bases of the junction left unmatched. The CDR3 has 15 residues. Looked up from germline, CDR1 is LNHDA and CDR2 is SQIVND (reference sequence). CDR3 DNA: TGTGCCAGTAGTATAGCGGACAGGGATACCGGGGAGCTGTTTTTT. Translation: CASSIADRDTGELFF.

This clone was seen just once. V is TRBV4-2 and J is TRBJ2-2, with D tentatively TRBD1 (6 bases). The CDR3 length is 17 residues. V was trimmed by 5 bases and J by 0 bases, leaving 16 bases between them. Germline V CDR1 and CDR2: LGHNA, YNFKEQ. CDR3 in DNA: TGTGCCAGCAGCTCTCCCGGGACACCATCGAACACCGGGGAGCTGTTTTTT. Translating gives CASSSPGTPSNTGELFF.

The CDR3 loop is CAWSTGTALMNTEAFF. The CDR3 bases are TGTGCCTGGAGTACGGGGACAGCACTAATGAACACTGAAGCTTTCTTT. The chain joins TRBV30 to TRBJ1-1; TRBD1 agrees at 7 bases. Germline V lookup: CDR1 GTSNPN, CDR2 SVGIG (reference sequence). V trimming: 2 bases; J trimming: 0 bases; junction bases outside the gene matches: 9. This CDR3 is 16 amino acids long.

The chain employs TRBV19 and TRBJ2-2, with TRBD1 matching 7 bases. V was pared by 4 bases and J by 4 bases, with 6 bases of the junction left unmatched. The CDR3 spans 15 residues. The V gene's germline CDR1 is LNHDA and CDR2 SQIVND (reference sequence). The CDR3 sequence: CASSTDRRITGELFF. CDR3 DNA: TGTGCCAGTAGTACGGACAGGAGAATCACCGGGGAGCTGTTTTTT. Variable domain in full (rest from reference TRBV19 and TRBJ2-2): DGGITQSPKYLFRKEGQNVTLSCEQNLNHDAMYWYRQDPGQGLRLIYYSQIVNDFQKGDIAEGYSVSREKKESFPLTVTSAQKNPTAFYLCASSTDRRITGELFFGEGSRLTVL.

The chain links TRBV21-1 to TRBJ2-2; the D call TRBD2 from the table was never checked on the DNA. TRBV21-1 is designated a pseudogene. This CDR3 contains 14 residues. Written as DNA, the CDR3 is TGTGCTCTAGAGGAGGACCCGAACACCGGGGAGCTGTTTTTT. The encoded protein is CALEEDPNTGELFF.

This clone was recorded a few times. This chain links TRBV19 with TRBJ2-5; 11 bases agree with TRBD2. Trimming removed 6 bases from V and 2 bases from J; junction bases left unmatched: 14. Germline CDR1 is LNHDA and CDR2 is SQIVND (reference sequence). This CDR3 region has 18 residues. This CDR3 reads CASSRWGLAGGPQETQYF. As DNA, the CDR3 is TGTGCCAGTAGCCGCTGGGGGCTAGCGGGGGGCCCTCAAGAGACCCAGTACTTC.

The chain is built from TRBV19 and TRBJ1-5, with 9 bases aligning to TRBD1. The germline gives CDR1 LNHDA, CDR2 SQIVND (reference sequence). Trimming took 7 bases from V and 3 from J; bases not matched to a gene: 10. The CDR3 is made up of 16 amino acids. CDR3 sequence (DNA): TGTGCCAGTACCCAGGGACAGGGATTACCCAATCAGCCCCAGCATTTT. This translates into CASTQGQGLPNQPQHF.